The rows below give T cell receptor beta chains drawn from one sample of a study of shared clonotypes between healthy human individuals. Libraries were prepared by immunoSEQ multiplex PCR; TCRdb keeps only in-frame clonotypes and omits some of them. The table records 780,000 or so clones, roughly 72% of them present only once. The specimen sequenced was memory CD4+ T cells sorted from blood. These receptors all come from a woman aged 25 to 39 in good health. Both conserved end residues are part of each CDR3. The D gene is left open where the match is weak. Rows give clone size only sometimes, using once, few, many, or a class for an expanded clone.

J gene | D gene | V gene | clone size | CDR3 DNA | CDR3 protein
TRBJ2-5 | TRBD2 | TRBV5-1 | NA | TGCGCCAGCAGCGGGGGGACTAGCGGAGAGACCCAGTACTTC | CASSGGTSGETQYF
TRBJ1-1 | NA | TRBV7-9 | NA | TGTGCCAGCAGCTGCCGTTATTCCCTTACTGAAGCTTTCTTT | CASSCRYSLTEAFF
TRBJ2-3 | TRBD1 | TRBV28 | NA | TGTGCCAGCAGTTCCCCGGGACAGGGATTCACAGATACGCAGTATTTT | CASSSPGQGFTDTQYF
TRBJ2-7 | NA | TRBV4-2 | NA | TGTGCCAGCAGCCAAGCGGGAGGGGGCAACGAGCAGTACTTC | CASSQAGGGNEQYF
TRBJ2-7 | NA | TRBV6-5 | NA | TGTGCCAGCAGTTACGATGGCGGGATAGGGGACGAGCAGTACTTC | CASSYDGGIGDEQYF
TRBJ2-5 | TRBD1 | TRBV27 | NA | TGTGCCAGCAGTTTAAGGACGACAGGGCTACAAGAGACCCAGTACTTC | CASSLRTTGLQETQYF
TRBJ1-6 | NA | TRBV4-2 | few | TGTGCCAGCAGCCAAGATCAGAATAATTCACCCCTCCACTTT | CASSQDQNNSPLHF
TRBJ2-3 | TRBD2 | TRBV2 | few | TGTGCCAGCAGCCTTTTGACTAGCAGCACAGATACGCAGTATTTT | CASSLLTSSTDTQYF
TRBJ2-4 | NA | TRBV19 | NA | TGTGCCAGTAGTATTGGCTTTCCACAGGTAATAGCCAAAAACATTCAGTACTTC | CASSIGFPQVIAKNIQYF
TRBJ1-1 | NA | TRBV5-1 | few | TGCGCCAGCAGCTTGGTTGAGGAGAACACTGAAGCTTTCTTT | CASSLVEENTEAFF
TRBJ2-1 | TRBD1 | TRBV27 | NA | TGTGCCAGCAGTTCCGACAGGGTTGGCAATGAGCAGTTCTTC | CASSSDRVGNEQFF
TRBJ2-1 | NA | TRBV7-8 | NA | TGTGCCAGCAGCTTGTGGGTCAGCTCCTACAATGAGCAGTTCTTC | CASSLWVSSYNEQFF
TRBJ2-3 | TRBD2 | TRBV5-1 | NA | TGCGCCAGCAGCTTTAGCGGGAAGGGTTCAGATACGCAGTATTTT | CASSFSGKGSDTQYF
TRBJ2-1 | NA | TRBV2 | NA | TGTGCCAGCAGTGACCGGGGGGCTGTACGGAATGAGCAGTTCTTC | CASSDRGAVRNEQFF
TRBJ1-4 | TRBD1 | TRBV2 | few | TGTGCCAGCAGGTGGGGACAGGGAAGTGAAAAACTGTTTTTT | CASRWGQGSEKLFF
TRBJ2-2 | NA | TRBV7-2 | NA | TGTGCCAGCAGCTTTTACAGGGAGGCCGGGGAGCTGTTTTTT | CASSFYREAGELFF
TRBJ2-3 | TRBD1 | TRBV6-5 | NA | TGTGCCAGCAGTCCACGGACAGGGACAGATACGCAGTATTTT | CASSPRTGTDTQYF
TRBJ1-1 | NA | TRBV10-3 | NA | TGTGCCATCAGTCGGGAGGAGGGGCTGAACACTGAAGCTTTCTTT | CAISREEGLNTEAFF
TRBJ1-5 | NA | TRBV19 | NA | TGTGCCAGTGGACAGTTTAGCAATCAGCCCCAGCATTTT | CASGQFSNQPQHF
TRBJ2-5 | TRBD2 | TRBV7-3 | NA | TGTGCCAGCAGAGACCCGGGGAGGGCCAAAGAGACCCAGTACTTC | CASRDPGRAKETQYF
TRBJ2-5 | TRBD2 | TRBV5-1 | NA | TGCGCCAGCAGCCCCGGACTAGCGGAGGCGTTGGTGGAGACCCAGTACTTC | CASSPGLAEALVETQYF
TRBJ2-3 | NA | TRBV4-2 | NA | TGTGCCAGCAGCCAAATTAGCGGGGACAGCTTGACAGATACGCAGTATTTT | CASSQISGDSLTDTQYF
TRBJ2-3 | TRBD1 | TRBV7-9 | NA | TGTGCCAGCAGCTTGGGACAGACCACAGATACGCAGTATTTT | CASSLGQTTDTQYF
TRBJ2-7 | NA | TRBV20-1 | once | TGCAGTCCAGGCGGGACCTACGAGCAGTACTTC | CSPGGTYEQYF
TRBJ2-7 | TRBD1 | TRBV11-2 | few | TGTGCCAGCAGCTCGGGACAGGGGTACAACGAGCAGTACTTC | CASSSGQGYNEQYF
TRBJ1-1 | NA | TRBV14 | many | TGTGCCAGCAGCCAATGGGGGGGAGGCACTGAAGCTTTCTTT | CASSQWGGGTEAFF
TRBJ1-2 | TRBD1 | TRBV14 | NA | TGTGCCAGCAGACTGACAGGGACCTATGGCTACACCTTC | CASRLTGTYGYTF
TRBJ2-3 | TRBD2 | TRBV4-1 | NA | TGCGCCAGCAGCCAAGGTCAGCGGGAATTGGGAGATACGCAGTATTTT | CASSQGQRELGDTQYF
TRBJ2-5 | NA | TRBV29-1 | NA | TGCAGCGTCGGGGGGGACAGCCAAGAGACCCAGTACTTC | CSVGGDSQETQYF
TRBJ2-5 | TRBD2 | TRBV5-4 | many | TGTGCCAGCAGCTTGGCGGGAGGGCCTGGGGAGACCCAGTACTTC | CASSLAGGPGETQYF
TRBJ2-2 | NA | TRBV2 | NA | TGTGCCAGCAGTCCAAGGTCGAACACCGGGGAGCTGTTTTTT | CASSPRSNTGELFF
TRBJ2-1 | TRBD2 | TRBV4-1 | NA | TGCGCCAGCAGCCAAGATCGGCTAGCGGAAGGAACCAACAATGAGCAGTTCTTC | CASSQDRLAEGTNNEQFF